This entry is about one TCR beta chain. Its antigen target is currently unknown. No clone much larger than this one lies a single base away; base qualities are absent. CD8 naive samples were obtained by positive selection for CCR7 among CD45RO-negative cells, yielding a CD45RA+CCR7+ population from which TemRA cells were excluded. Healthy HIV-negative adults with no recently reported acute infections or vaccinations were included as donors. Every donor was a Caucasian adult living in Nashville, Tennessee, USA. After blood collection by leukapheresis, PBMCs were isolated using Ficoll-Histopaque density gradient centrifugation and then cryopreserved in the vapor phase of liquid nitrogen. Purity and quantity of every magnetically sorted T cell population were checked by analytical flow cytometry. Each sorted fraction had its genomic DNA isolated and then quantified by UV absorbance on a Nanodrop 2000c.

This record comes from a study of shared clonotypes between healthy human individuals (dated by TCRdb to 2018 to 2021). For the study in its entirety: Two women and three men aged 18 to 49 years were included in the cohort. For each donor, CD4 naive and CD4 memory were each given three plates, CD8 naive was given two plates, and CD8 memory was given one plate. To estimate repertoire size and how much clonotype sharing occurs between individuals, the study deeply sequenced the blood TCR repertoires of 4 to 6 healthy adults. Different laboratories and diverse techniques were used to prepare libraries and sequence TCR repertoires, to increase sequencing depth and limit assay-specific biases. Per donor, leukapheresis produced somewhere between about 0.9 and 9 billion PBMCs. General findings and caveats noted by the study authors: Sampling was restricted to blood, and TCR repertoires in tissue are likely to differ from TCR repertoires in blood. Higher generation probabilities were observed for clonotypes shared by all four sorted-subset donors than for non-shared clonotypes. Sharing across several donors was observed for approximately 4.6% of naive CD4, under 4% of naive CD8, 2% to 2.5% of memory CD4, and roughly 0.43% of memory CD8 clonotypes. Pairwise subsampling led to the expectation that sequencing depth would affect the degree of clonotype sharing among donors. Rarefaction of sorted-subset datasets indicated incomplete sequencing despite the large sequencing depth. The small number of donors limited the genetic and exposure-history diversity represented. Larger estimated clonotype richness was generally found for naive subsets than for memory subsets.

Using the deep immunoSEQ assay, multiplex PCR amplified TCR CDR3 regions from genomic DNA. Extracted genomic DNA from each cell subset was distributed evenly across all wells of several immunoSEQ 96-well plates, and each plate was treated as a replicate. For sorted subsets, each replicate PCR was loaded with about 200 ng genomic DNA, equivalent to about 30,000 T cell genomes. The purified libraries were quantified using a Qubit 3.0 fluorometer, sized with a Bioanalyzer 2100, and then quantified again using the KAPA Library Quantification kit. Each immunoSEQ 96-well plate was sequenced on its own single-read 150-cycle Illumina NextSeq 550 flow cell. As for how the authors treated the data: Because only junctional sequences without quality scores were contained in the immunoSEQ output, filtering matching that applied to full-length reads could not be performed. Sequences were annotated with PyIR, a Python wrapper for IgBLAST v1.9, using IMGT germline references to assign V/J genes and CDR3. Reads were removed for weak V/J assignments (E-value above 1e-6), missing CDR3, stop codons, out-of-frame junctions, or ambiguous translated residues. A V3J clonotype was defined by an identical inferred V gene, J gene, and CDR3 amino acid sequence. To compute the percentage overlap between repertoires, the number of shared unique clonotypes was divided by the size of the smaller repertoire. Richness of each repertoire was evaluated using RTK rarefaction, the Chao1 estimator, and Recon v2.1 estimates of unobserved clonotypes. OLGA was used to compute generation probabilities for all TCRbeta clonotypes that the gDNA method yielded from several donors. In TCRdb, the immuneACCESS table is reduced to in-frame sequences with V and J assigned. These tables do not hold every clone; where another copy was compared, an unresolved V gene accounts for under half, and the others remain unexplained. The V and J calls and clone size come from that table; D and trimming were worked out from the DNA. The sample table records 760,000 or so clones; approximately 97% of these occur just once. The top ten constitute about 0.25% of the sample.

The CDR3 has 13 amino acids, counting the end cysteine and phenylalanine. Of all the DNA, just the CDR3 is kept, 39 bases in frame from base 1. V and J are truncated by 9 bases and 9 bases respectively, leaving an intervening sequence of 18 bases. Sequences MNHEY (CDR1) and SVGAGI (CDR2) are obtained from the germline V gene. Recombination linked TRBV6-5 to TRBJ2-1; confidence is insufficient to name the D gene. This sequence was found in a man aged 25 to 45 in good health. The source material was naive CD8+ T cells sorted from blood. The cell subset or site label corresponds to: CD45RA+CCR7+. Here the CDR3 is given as CASLEGWDGEQFF. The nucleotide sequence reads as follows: TGTGCCAGTCTTGAAGGGTGGGATGGTGAGCAGTTCTTC.